This T cell receptor beta chain was obtained from a study of a mutant IDH1 vaccine in newly diagnosed glioma. About the study: Patients underwent eight vaccinations, which took place in weeks 1, 3, 5, 7, 11, 15, 19 and 23.

The time point: week 11, during vaccination. Each dose delivered 300 ug of mutant IDH1 20-mer peptide subcutaneously with imiquimod. Turning to this clone: Antigen specificity is unknown.

This CDR3 region has 17 residues. Germline CDR1 and CDR2: SEHNR and FQNEAQ (reference sequence). J was trimmed by 0 bases and V by 2 bases; bases with no gene match: 3. TCRdb keeps only in-frame clones here, not all; method: immunoSEQ multiplex PCR. This table holds fewer than 150,000 clones, almost 90% found once. This chain joins TRBV7-9 and TRBJ2-6; 8 nucleotides align to TRBD1. This material consisted of PBMCs, taken from a glioma patient whose treatment included an IDH1 peptide vaccine. This sequence originates from a woman between 45 and 65 years old with glioma. The CDR3 DNA reads TGTGCCAGCAGCTTATGGACAGGGCTCTCTGGGGCCAACGTCCTGACTTTC. Protein product: CASSLWTGLSGANVLTF.